These 22 T cell receptor beta chains came from one sample sequenced in a study of blood T cells in healthy people across ages. Primers used in a second PCR of about 6 to 11 cycles were a sample-barcoded 5' primer and a J-beta primer mix. MiXCR, run by TCRdb on the 5' RACE reads, gives a single entry per CDR3 protein. The data contain hundreds of thousands of distinct CDR3 sequences, approximately 60% of them singletons. Material: blood. All receptors come from a man aged 40-55 years in good health.

The chain couples TRBV2 to TRBJ2-5; no reliable D call. The CDR3 has 13 residues. Trimming took off 6 bases at V and 2 bases at J, with 10 bases between the two ends. Looked up from germline, CDR1 is SNHLY and CDR2 is FYNNEI. CDR3 coding DNA: TGTGCCAGCAGATTACAGAGTCAAGAGACCCAGTACTTC. This encodes CASRLQSQETQYF.

This chain links TRBV7-2 with TRBJ2-1, with 10 positions matching TRBD1. V was pared by 2 bases and J by 1 base, with 2 bases of the junction left unmatched. The CDR3 is 16 residues long. CDR1 and CDR2 (germline): SGHTA, FQGNSA. CDR3 sequence: CASSLWGQGSYNEQFF. CDR3 bases: TGTGCCAGCAGCTTATGGGGACAGGGGTCCTACAATGAGCAGTTCTTC.

This clonotype was found a few times. The chain couples TRBV5-1 to TRBJ2-6, with no clear D. Germline CDR1 is SGHRS and CDR2 is YFSETQ. Between the trimmed V and J ends, which lost 0 bases and 0 bases, there was a span of 10 bases. This CDR3 has 17 amino acids. CDR3 in amino acids: CASSLGVQPSGANVLTF. In DNA, the CDR3 is TGCGCCAGCAGCTTGGGGGTGCAGCCCTCTGGGGCCAACGTCCTGACTTTC.

Comment on this clonotype: Germline and junction disagree at one end, which may indicate a read error. The chain has TRBV7-9 and TRBJ2-1; D not resolved. Germline CDR1 SEHNR, CDR2 FQNEAQ (reference sequence). This CDR3 contains 14 residues. The CDR3, as DNA: TGTGCCAGCAGCTTCCCAATCTCCTACAATAAGCAGTTCTTC. Translation: CASSFPISYNKQFF.

This chain joins TRBV5-1 and TRBJ1-1; a possible D gene is TRBD1 (5 bases). V was trimmed by 4 bases and J by 9 bases, leaving 13 bases between them. Germline CDR1 is SGHRS and CDR2 is YFSETQ. CDR3 size: 12 residues. CDR3 region: CASSADKPQAFF. The CDR3 bases are TGCGCCAGCAGCGCGGACAAGCCGCAAGCTTTCTTT.

J is TRBJ2-5 and V is TRBV7-9; 14 bases map to TRBD2. The V gene end was trimmed by 8 bases and the J gene end by 11 bases; junction bases not matched to a gene: 10. The germline V gene has CDR1 SEHNR and CDR2 FQNEAQ (reference sequence). The CDR3 runs to 14 residues. CDR3 coding DNA: TGTGCCAGCGTTACGGGACTAGCGGGAGTTGAGCAGTACTTC. Translation gives CASVTGLAGVEQYF.

This chain joins TRBV15 and TRBJ2-1; 7 bases are shared with TRBD2. Germline V CDR1 and CDR2: LNHNV, YYDKDF (reference sequence). The CDR3 is made up of 14 amino acids. J gave up 10 bases and V 8 bases, and 14 bases lay outside the gene matches. CDR3: CATSQRVAGAEQFF. DNA of the CDR3: TGTGCCACCTCCCAACGGGTAGCGGGTGCAGAGCAGTTCTTC. Variable domain in full (rest from reference TRBV15 and TRBJ2-1): DAMVIQNPRYQVTQFGKPVTLSCSQTLNHNVMYWYQQKSSQAPKLLFHYYDKDFNNEADTPDNFQSRRPNTSFCFLDIRSPGLGDTAMYLCATSQRVAGAEQFFGPGTRLTVL.

CDR3: CSVTMTEETQYF. CDR3 bases: TGCAGCGTCACTATGACGGAAGAGACCCAGTACTTC. The V and J genes are TRBV29-1 and TRBJ2-4; D is uncertain. The DNA end lines up better with TRBJ2-5; the J call may be wrong. Germline CDR1 is SQVTM and CDR2 is ANQGSEA. The CDR3 consists of 12 residues.

The chain links TRBV7-2 to TRBJ2-4, with 10 bases aligning to TRBD2. From germline, CDR1 is SGHTA and CDR2 FQGNSA. The CDR3 runs to 14 residues. Trimming cost V 0 bases and J 11 bases; bases outside gene matches: 4. The CDR3 region has the DNA TGTGCCAGCAGCTTAGCCCCTAGCGGGAGCTTTCAGTACTTC. The encoded protein is CASSLAPSGSFQYF.

The rearrangement links TRBV20-1 to TRBJ1-1, with no clear D. Trimming left V 3 bases short and J 6 bases short, with 17 bases between. The CDR3 loop spans 14 amino acids. The germline V gene encodes CDR1 DFQATT and CDR2 SNEGSKA (reference sequence). CDR3 in DNA: TGCAGTGCTAGGCTACCTAAGGGAAGCGCTGAAGCTTTCTTT. Its translation: CSARLPKGSAEAFF.

This clonotype was found once. The rearrangement joins TRBV6-2 or TRBV6-3 to TRBJ2-3; possible D gene TRBD2, 5 bases. CDR1 and CDR2 from the germline V gene are MNHEY and SVGEGT. Trimming shortened V by 8 bases and J by 4 bases, and 10 bases separated the two germline ends. This CDR3 is 12 amino acids long. The CDR3 is CASGGVADTQYF. DNA of the CDR3: TGTGCCAGCGGAGGAGTGGCAGATACGCAGTATTTT.

The chain joins TRBV6-2 or TRBV6-3 to TRBJ2-1; D possibly corresponds to TRBD2 (6 bases). The J call may be in error: the DNA end matches TRBJ2-7 better. Germline-derived CDR1 and CDR2 are MNHEY and SVGEGT. This CDR3 region has 15 residues. CDR3 coding DNA: TGTGCCAGCAGTGGGGGGTGGGGCTCCTACAATGAGCAGTACTTC. Residues: CASSGGWGSYNEQYF.

The chain recombines TRBV13 with TRBJ2-5, with TRBD1 as a possible D gene (5 bases). The CDR3 has 14 residues. Per germline, CDR1 PRHDT and CDR2 FYEKMQ (reference sequence). Trimming took off 5 bases at V and 5 bases at J, with 15 bases between the two ends. CDR3 nucleotide sequence: TGTGCCAGCAGCGTCAGGGTAGGGTTGGAGACCCAGTACTTC. Translation: CASSVRVGLETQYF.

The chain has TRBV15 and TRBJ1-6, with D perhaps TRBD1 (5 bases). Germline V gene lookup returns CDR1 LNHNV and CDR2 YYDKDF (reference sequence). Trimming removed 2 bases at V and 4 bases at J, with 12 bases between. The CDR3 has 16 amino acids. The DNA for the CDR3 is TGTGCCACCAGCAGATCTCGGACACCTTATAATTCACCCCTCCACTTT. Translated, it gives CATSRSRTPYNSPLHF.

The chain joins TRBV29-1 to TRBJ2-3; a weak D match, TRBD1 (6 bases). Germline lookup yields CDR1 SQVTM and CDR2 ANQGSEA. The CDR3 runs to 12 residues. Deletions cut 4 bases from V and 6 bases from J, with 11 bases between. The CDR3 loop reads CSVADSKDTQYF. CDR3 sequence (DNA): TGCAGCGTTGCGGACAGTAAGGATACGCAGTATTTT.

The V and J genes are TRBV10-2 and TRBJ1-5; 9 bases are a match to TRBD1. Germline CDR1 and CDR2: WSHSY and SAAADI. The junction had 2 bases not matched to a gene; V was cut back by 0 bases and J by 2 bases. The CDR3 loop spans 16 amino acids. The DNA for the CDR3 is TGCGCCAGCAGTGAGTCGTGGGACAGGGGCAATCAGCCCCAGCATTTT. It translates to CASSESWDRGNQPQHF.

This clonotype has ten or more counts. The chain has TRBV29-1 and TRBJ2-1; D gene ambiguous. The CDR3 has 14 residues. Germline V gene lookup returns CDR1 SQVTM and CDR2 ANQGSEA. Trimming removed 4 bases from V and 0 bases from J, with 10 bases in between. CDR3 DNA sequence: TGCAGCGTTGGGCTGGGTTCCTCCTACAATGAGCAGTTCTTC. This sequence encodes CSVGLGSSYNEQFF.

This clonotype was counted only a few times. The chain joins TRBV6-2 or TRBV6-3 to TRBJ2-1, with D perhaps matching TRBD1 or TRBD2 (5 bases each). V was shortened by 6 bases and J by 4 bases, with 22 bases between the two germline ends. Germline V gene data show CDR1 as MNHEY and CDR2 as SVGEGT. This CDR3 has 17 amino acids. CDR3 coding DNA: TGTGCCAGCAGCCTAAGTACTGGGGGAGTGTCGTACAATGAGCAGTTCTTC. It encodes CASSLSTGGVSYNEQFF.

The chain carries TRBV5-1 and TRBJ2-5; D may match TRBD1 or TRBD2 (5 bases each). CDR1 is SGHRS and CDR2 is YFSETQ in the germline V gene. V dropped 5 bases and J dropped 2 bases, with 19 bases sitting between them. This CDR3 is built from 16 residues. CDR3 protein: CASRGTGTGVQETQYF. The CDR3 region has the DNA TGCGCCAGCAGGGGGACCGGGACGGGCGTTCAAGAGACCCAGTACTTC. Full variable domain (rest looked up from reference TRBV5-1 and TRBJ2-5): KAGVTQTPRYLIKTRGQQVTLSCSPISGHRSVSWYQQTPGQGLQFLFEYFSETQRNKGNFPGRFSGRQFSNSRSEMNVSTLELGDSALYLCASRGTGTGVQETQYFGPGTRLLVL.

This clonotype was seen a single time. The chain recombines TRBV7-2 with TRBJ1-1; TRBD1 aligns across 7 bases. The germline CDR1 and CDR2 sequences are SGHTA and FQGNSA. The CDR3 consists of 16 residues. V shed 4 bases and J 5 bases; nucleotides not matched to a gene: 13. As DNA, the CDR3 is TGTGCCAGCAGCTACCTACCGACAGGGAGAGGAACTGAAGCTTTCTTT. It specifies CASSYLPTGRGTEAFF. Based on the CDR3 plus reference TRBV7-2 and TRBJ1-1, the full variable domain is GAGVSQSPSNKVTEKGKDVELRCDPISGHTALYWYRQSLGQGLEFLIYFQGNSAPDKSGLPSDRFSAERTGGSVSTLTIQRTQQEDSAVYLCASSYLPTGRGTEAFFGQGTRLTVV.

V usage is TRBV6-5 and J usage is TRBJ1-6; 9 bases agree with TRBD1. The CDR3 has 14 residues. Germline assignment: CDR1 MNHEY and CDR2 SVGAGI. The trim removed 5 bases at V and 5 bases at J, leaving 1 base unmatched. The CDR3 loop reads CASSRQGDNSPLHF. For the CDR3, the DNA is TGTGCCAGCAGTCGACAGGGGGATAATTCACCCCTCCACTTT.

This clonotype appeared a single time. V usage is TRBV29-1 and J usage is TRBJ2-1, with 12 bases matching TRBD2. Germline CDR1 is SQVTM and CDR2 is ANQGSEA. The CDR3 is made up of 15 amino acids. Losses at the gene ends were 0 bases for V and 7 bases for J; bases not matched to a gene: 4. This chain's CDR3 is CSVEDLAGGGNEQFF. The CDR3 nucleotides read TGCAGCGTTGAAGATCTAGCGGGAGGGGGTAATGAGCAGTTCTTC.